The rows below give T cell receptor beta chains drawn from one sample of a study of blood T cell repertoires in COVID-19. Produced via immunoSEQ multiplex PCR; TCRdb's table is partial and in-frame only. Of roughly 240,000 clones listed, 83% are singletons. Input material: peripheral blood. These receptors came from a man aged 55-75 years who had recovered from COVID-19. Both conserved end residues are part of each CDR3. The order of the fields is CDR3 DNA, CDR3 protein, V gene, clone size, D gene, J gene. A D gene is named only where the DNA matches it firmly. Clone size is not always given. Where it is, it says once, few, many or a class for expanded clones.

TGTGCCAGCAGGAATTTTAACAGGAGCTCCTACGAGCAGTACTTC CASRNFNRSSYEQYF TRBV2 . . TRBJ2-7
TGTGCCAGCAGCCCCGGTCAGGCTCGGGAGACCCAGTACTTC CASSPGQARETQYF TRBV5-4 . . TRBJ2-5
TGTGCCAGCTCACCCGAGACAGCCGGCTCTGGAAACACCATATATTTT CASSPETAGSGNTIYF TRBV18 . . TRBJ1-3
TGTGCCAGCAGCGTAGGTCGAGTTAAGAGGGGGGAGCTGTTTTTT CASSVGRVKRGELFF TRBV9 . . TRBJ2-2
TGCGCCAGCAGCTTGGGGGGCGGGGGCGGCACAGATACGCAGTATTTT CASSLGGGGGTDTQYF TRBV5-1 . . TRBJ2-3
TGCGCCAGCAGCCCGAGAGCGTCTAGCGGTAACTACCAAGAGACCCAGTACTTC CASSPRASSGNYQETQYF TRBV5-1 . TRBD2 TRBJ2-5
TGCGCCAGCAGCCATGATGACAGGACGCCTTTGAACACTGAAGCTTTCTTT CASSHDDRTPLNTEAFF TRBV4-1 . . TRBJ1-1
TGTGCCACCTTCGACGCAGGCGGGACCACAGATACGCAGTATTTT CATFDAGGTTDTQYF TRBV19 . . TRBJ2-3
TGTGCCAGCAGCTTAGGACAGATGGAAAAACTGTTTTTT CASSLGQMEKLFF TRBV7-8 . . TRBJ1-4
TGTGCCAGCTCACCACGGGGCAGGGAGAACACTGAAGCTTTCTTT CASSPRGRENTEAFF TRBV18 . . TRBJ1-1
TGCAGCGTTGTAGGGGGCGAAGGCTACGAGCAGTACTTC CSVVGGEGYEQYF TRBV29-1 . TRBD1 TRBJ2-7
TGTGCCAGCAGCCAAAGGACAGAGACCTACGAGCAGTACTTC CASSQRTETYEQYF TRBV4-2 . . TRBJ2-7
TGTGCCATCAGCCCCGGACAGGGCCCATCTGAAGCTTTCTTT CAISPGQGPSEAFF TRBV10-3 . TRBD1 TRBJ1-1
TGTGCCAGCAGCTTAGGGCTTGGTGAGCAGTTCTTC CASSLGLGEQFF TRBV7-8 . . TRBJ2-1
TGTGCCAGCAGCCAACTGGGGACTAGCGGAAGTGAGCAGTTCTTC CASSQLGTSGSEQFF TRBV7-2 once TRBD2 TRBJ2-1
TGTGCCAGCTCACCAGTCAAATACAATGAGCAGTTCTTC CASSPVKYNEQFF TRBV18 . . TRBJ2-1
TGTGCCAGCAGCGTAGCGGGGGATTACGGGCAGTACTTC CASSVAGDYGQYF TRBV5-4 . TRBD2 TRBJ2-7
TGTGCCACCAGCAGAGTACAGAGGGCAGATACGCAGTATTTT CATSRVQRADTQYF TRBV15 . . TRBJ2-3
TGTGCCACCAGCGTGGGACTAGAGGCCTCCGAGACCCAGTACTTC CATSVGLEASETQYF TRBV15 once TRBD2 TRBJ2-5
TGTGCCAGCAGCTTGGGACAGATGAACACCGGGGAGCTGTTTTTT CASSLGQMNTGELFF TRBV5-6 few . TRBJ2-2
TGCACCAGCAGCCAAGCCTCTCCCACCGGGGAGCTGTTTTTT CTSSQASPTGELFF TRBV1 . . TRBJ2-2
TGTGCCAGCAGTTTATTGACAGGGGTGTTGAACACTGAAGCTTTCTTT CASSLLTGVLNTEAFF TRBV28 . TRBD1 TRBJ1-1
TGTGCCAGCAGGATCACAGGGGGCCGGCAGGGCTACACCTTC CASRITGGRQGYTF TRBV2 . TRBD1 TRBJ1-2
TGTGCCACACGACAGGGAGGTATGACCGGGGAGCTGTTTTTT CATRQGGMTGELFF TRBV2 . . TRBJ2-2
TGCGCCAGCAGCTTGGTGGGGGGGATGAACACTGAAGCTTTCTTT CASSLVGGMNTEAFF TRBV5-1 once . TRBJ1-1
TGTGCCAGCAGTAAAGACAGCGGGTTTAATGAAAAACTGTTTTTT CASSKDSGFNEKLFF TRBV6-4 . . TRBJ1-4
TGTGCCAGCTCACCACGGGAGAATAACACCGGGGAGCTGTTTTTT CASSPRENNTGELFF TRBV18 . . TRBJ2-2
TGTGCCAGCAGTGAGGCGGGGGCCAACTCCTACGAGCAGTACTTC CASSEAGANSYEQYF TRBV6-1 . . TRBJ2-7
TGTGCCAGCAGAGCTCTTACAGGGGACACTGAAGCTTTCTTT CASRALTGDTEAFF TRBV6-5 once TRBD1 TRBJ1-1
TGTGCCAGCAAAAGGGACAGGGGAGGGGCCGAGACCCAGTACTTC CASKRDRGGAETQYF TRBV28 . TRBD1 TRBJ2-5
TGTGCCAGCAGTTTAAGGGGCGGAGACTATGGCTACACCTTC CASSLRGGDYGYTF TRBV27 . . TRBJ1-2
TGTGCCAGCAGCAGGGGACAGCTCCTATTTGCCAACGTCCTGACTTTC CASSRGQLLFANVLTF TRBV5-8 . TRBD1 TRBJ2-6
TGTGCCAGCAGAAAAACTAGCGGGGGGGACAATGAGCAGTTCTTC CASRKTSGGDNEQFF TRBV2 . TRBD2 TRBJ2-1
TGTGCCAGCAGCTTAGGACAGCCGAGCTCCTACGAGCAGTACTTC CASSLGQPSSYEQYF TRBV11-2 few . TRBJ2-7
TGTGCCAGCTCACCAAAACAGGGGGTAATCTACGAGCAGTACTTC CASSPKQGVIYEQYF TRBV18 . TRBD1 TRBJ2-7
TGTGCCAGCAGCTCCTTGGGGGCGCGAGACACTGAAGCTTTCTTT CASSSLGARDTEAFF TRBV7-9 . . TRBJ1-1
TGTGCCCGCGGGGAGGGGGACACTGAAGCTTTCTTT CARGEGDTEAFF TRBV2 . . TRBJ1-1
TGTGCCAGCTCCCAGGGCAAGAGCGATGAAAAACTGTTTTTT CASSQGKSDEKLFF TRBV18 . . TRBJ1-4
TGTGCCAGCAGCTTAACAATTACAGGGGGAGGAACTGAAGCTTTCTTT CASSLTITGGGTEAFF TRBV7-3 . TRBD1 TRBJ1-1
TGTGCCTGCGGGAAAGGCGGGGGGCGTAATCAGCCCCAGCATTTT CACGKGGGRNQPQHF TRBV30 . . TRBJ1-5
TGTGCCTGGAGTCCTGGGACCGGGAGTGGCTACACCTTC CAWSPGTGSGYTF TRBV30 few . TRBJ1-2
TGTGCCAGCAGTTTAGGGACAGGGATCTCCTACGAGCAGTACTTC CASSLGTGISYEQYF TRBV27 . TRBD1 TRBJ2-7
TGTGCCAGCAGCTCCCTACGTAGCGGGCCTCGCTCCTACAATGAGCAGTTCTTC CASSSLRSGPRSYNEQFF TRBV11-2 few TRBD2 TRBJ2-1
TGTGCCAGCAGCGTTGTGGCGGTGGAGGGTGAGCAGTACTTC CASSVVAVEGEQYF TRBV9 . . TRBJ2-7
TGTGCCAGTAGTATAAATTCGAGATCACCCCTCCACTTT CASSINSRSPLHF TRBV19 . . TRBJ1-6